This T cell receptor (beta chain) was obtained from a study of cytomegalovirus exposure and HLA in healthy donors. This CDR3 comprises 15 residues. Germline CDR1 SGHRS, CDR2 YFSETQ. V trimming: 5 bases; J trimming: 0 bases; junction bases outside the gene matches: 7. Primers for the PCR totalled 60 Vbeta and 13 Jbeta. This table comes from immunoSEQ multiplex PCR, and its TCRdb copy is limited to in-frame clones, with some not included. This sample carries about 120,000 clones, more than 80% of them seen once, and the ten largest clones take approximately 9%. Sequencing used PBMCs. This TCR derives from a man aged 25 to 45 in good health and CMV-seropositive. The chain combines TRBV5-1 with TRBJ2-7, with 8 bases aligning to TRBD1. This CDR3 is CASSWTGTYSYEQYF. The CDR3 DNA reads TGCGCCAGCAGTTGGACAGGGACCTACTCCTACGAGCAGTACTTC.